This passage covers 30 T cell receptor beta chains from one sample sequenced in a study of blood T cell repertoires in COVID-19. Clones were sequenced by immunoSEQ multiplex PCR, and TCRdb holds only the in-frame ones, with some missing. Of fewer than 250,000 clones listed, approximately 84% were seen once; the top ten hold around a tenth. The sequencing input was peripheral blood. The receptors here all came from a man aged 50-59 years with COVID-19, enrolled during active disease.

V is TRBV7-8 and J is TRBJ2-7; 13 bases align to TRBD2. CDR3 size: 16 residues. J was trimmed by 6 bases and V by 2 bases; bases with no gene match: 7. Germline loops: CDR1 SGHVS, CDR2 FQNEAQ. The CDR3 is CASSLLRTSGRSEQYF. The CDR3 DNA reads as TGTGCCAGCAGCTTACTTAGGACTAGCGGGAGAAGCGAGCAGTACTTC.

The chain links TRBV12-3 or TRBV12-4 to TRBJ1-1, with a possible D match to TRBD1 (5 bases). V lost 6 bases to trimming and J lost 5 bases, with 7 bases between them. The CDR3 contains 11 residues. The CDR3 here is CASRGGTEAFF. The CDR3 DNA reads as TGTGCCAGCAGGGGGGGGACTGAAGCTTTCTTT.

The V and J genes are TRBV29-1 and TRBJ1-3; D is uncertain. CDR3 size: 14 residues. Germline-derived CDR1 and CDR2 are SQVTM and ANQGSEA. V gave up 4 bases and J gave up 0 bases, with 10 bases separating them. DNA of the CDR3: TGCAGCGTTGGTCACGGGGTCTCTGGAAACACCATATATTTT. Encoded protein: CSVGHGVSGNTIYF.

This clone was seen a single time. The chain's CDR3 is CASVGGQVNTIYF. The CDR3 DNA reads as TGTGCCAGCGTGGGCGGGCAAGTAAACACCATATATTTT. The chain combines TRBV28 with TRBJ1-3; no clear D gene. The CDR3 length is 13 residues. The ends were cut back, 8 bases at V and 6 bases at J, with 14 bases in the middle. Germline loops: CDR1 MDHEN, CDR2 SYDVKM.

This clone was counted between two and nine times. This chain connects TRBV3-1 (or the pseudogene TRBV3-2) to TRBJ1-6; D might be TRBD1 (5 bases). The V gene lost 1 base and the J gene lost 6 bases, with 10 bases spanning the gap. In germline, CDR1 is LGHDT, CDR2 YNNKEL (reference sequence). The CDR3 loop spans 15 amino acids. CDR3 protein: CASSQGQGGNSPLHF. The CDR3 DNA reads as TGTGCCAGCAGCCAAGGGCAGGGTGGTAATTCACCCCTCCACTTT.

The chain carries TRBV6-2 or TRBV6-3 and TRBJ1-2, with D maybe TRBD1 (5 bases). V dropped 6 bases and J dropped 0 bases, with 14 bases sitting between them. CDR1 and CDR2 (germline): MNHEY, SVGEGT. The CDR3 length is 15 residues. The CDR3 sequence is CASSQTAPTNYGYTF. The CDR3 region has the DNA TGTGCCAGCAGCCAGACAGCACCGACTAACTATGGCTACACCTTC.

The chain uses TRBV28 and TRBJ1-2, with 7 nucleotides matching TRBD1. This CDR3 spans 14 amino acids. Germline values: CDR1 MDHEN, CDR2 SYDVKM. The V and J ends lost 2 bases and 2 bases, in that order; junction bases with no gene match: 2. The CDR3 spells CASSLGGGNYGYTF. The CDR3 DNA follows: TGTGCCAGCAGTTTAGGAGGGGGCAACTATGGCTACACCTTC.

With regard to this clone: Other DNA sequences of this sample code for an identical CDR3. The rearrangement links TRBV7-2 to TRBJ1-5; 7 nucleotides line up with TRBD1. The CDR3 contains 15 residues. The germline V gene has CDR1 SGHTA and CDR2 FQGNSA. The junction had 4 bases not matched to a gene; V was cut back by 3 bases and J by 2 bases. This CDR3 is CASSFGQGGNQPQHF. CDR3 DNA: TGTGCCAGCAGCTTCGGCCAGGGGGGCAATCAGCCCCAGCATTTT. The full variable domain, with the rest looked up from reference TRBV7-2 and TRBJ1-5, is GAGVSQSPSNKVTEKGKDVELRCDPISGHTALYWYRQSLGQGLEFLIYFQGNSAPDKSGLPSDRFSAERTGGSVSTLTIQRTQQEDSAVYLCASSFGQGGNQPQHFGDGTRLSIL.

The gene calls are TRBV27 and TRBJ1-4; TRBD1 aligns across 10 bases. Germline lookup yields CDR1 MNHEY and CDR2 SMNVEV (reference sequence). V gave up 2 bases and J gave up 6 bases; unmatched junction bases: 3. This CDR3 comprises 15 residues. The CDR3 sequence is CASSLRGTGDEKLFF. The CDR3 nucleotides are TGTGCCAGCAGTTTAAGAGGGACAGGGGATGAAAAACTGTTTTTT.

V gene TRBV29-1 combines with J gene TRBJ1-1; no reliable D call. The length of the CDR3 is 13 residues. Between the trimmed V and J ends, which lost 7 bases and 5 bases, there was a span of 17 bases. CDR1 and CDR2 (germline): SQVTM, ANQGSEA. CDR3 in DNA: TGCAGCGCAAGAGGTGGGAGGGAAACTGAAGCTTTCTTT. This codes for CSARGGRETEAFF.

The chain joins TRBV5-1 to TRBJ2-3, with 7 bases aligning to TRBD1. V shed 0 bases and J 3 bases; nucleotides not matched to a gene: 10. This CDR3 comprises 17 residues. Germline CDR1 reads SGHRS; CDR2 reads YFSETQ. CDR3 sequence reads: CASSLAGTVSLTDTQYF. CDR3 coding DNA: TGCGCCAGCAGCTTGGCGGGGACAGTGAGTTTGACAGATACGCAGTATTTT.

The chain recombines TRBV5-1 with TRBJ1-2; possible D gene TRBD1, 6 bases. Germline loops: CDR1 SGHRS, CDR2 YFSETQ. The CDR3 is 12 amino acids. Trimming took off 3 bases at V and 9 bases at J, with 12 bases between the two ends. CDR3: CASSSYRDSYTF. CDR3 DNA sequence: TGCGCCAGCAGCTCGTACAGGGATAGCTACACCTTC.

The chain is built from TRBV7-8 and TRBJ2-3; D remains unclear. The CDR3 length is 16 residues. Between the trimmed V and J ends, which lost 1 base and 0 bases, there was a span of 11 bases. CDR1 SGHVS and CDR2 FQNEAQ come from the germline V gene. CDR3 DNA sequence: TGTGCCAGCAGCTTAGGCACGGAGCCTAGCACAGATACGCAGTATTTT. It translates to CASSLGTEPSTDTQYF.

V and J are TRBV24-1 and TRBJ2-2; D is possibly TRBD2 (6 bases). CDR1 KGHDR and CDR2 SFDVKD come from the germline V gene. The V end was cut by 2 bases, the J end by 3 bases, with 9 bases between. The CDR3 covers 15 residues. The CDR3 here is CATSDSWGDTGELFF. CDR3 nucleotide sequence: TGTGCCACCAGTGATTCGTGGGGGGACACCGGGGAGCTGTTTTTT.

The V and J genes are TRBV6-1 and TRBJ2-1, with 8 bases that match TRBD1. The CDR3 has 12 residues. J lost 15 bases, V lost 5 bases, and 9 bases had no gene match. The germline gives CDR1 MNHNS, CDR2 SASEGT. For the CDR3, the DNA is TGTGCCAGCAGTAACGGACAGGGAGGCAGGTTCTTC. Its translation: CASSNGQGGRFF.

The CDR3 DNA reads as TGTGCCACCAGTGATCCAGGGGGCAATGAGCAGTTCTTC. Its translation is CATSDPGGNEQFF. The rearrangement uses TRBV24-1 and TRBJ2-1; TRBD1 matches 7 bases. Germline-derived CDR1 and CDR2 are KGHDR and SFDVKD. After removal of 3 bases from V and 6 bases from J, the junction contained 1 base not matched to a gene. This CDR3 is built from 13 residues.

CDR3 loop: CSVPSPGDRAYGYTF. CDR3 coding DNA: TGCAGCGTCCCCTCACCCGGGGACAGGGCATATGGCTACACCTTC. The chain recombines TRBV29-1 with TRBJ1-2; 9 bases match TRBD1. Germline CDR1 and CDR2: SQVTM and ANQGSEA. With V trimmed by 6 bases and J by 5 bases, 13 bases remained unmatched. This CDR3 has 15 amino acids.

The CDR3 DNA reads TGTGCCAGCAGCTTAGGCCCGGGACTTAGCACCGGGGAGCTGTTTTTT. This translates into CASSLGPGLSTGELFF. This chain uses TRBV11-2 with TRBJ2-2; D may be TRBD2 (6 bases). Germline V gene data show CDR1 as SGHAT and CDR2 as FQNNGV. The CDR3 has 16 residues. Trimming pared 1 base from V and 4 bases from J, leaving 13 bases between.

The CDR3 here is CASTSTGELFF. In DNA, the CDR3 is TGTGCCAGCACGAGCACCGGGGAGCTGTTTTTT. This chain uses TRBV14 with TRBJ2-2, with D uncertain. V was trimmed by 7 bases and J by 4 bases, leaving 4 bases between them. Germline V gene sequence: CDR1 SGHDN, CDR2 FVKESK. The length of the CDR3 is 11 residues. Using reference TRBV14 and TRBJ2-2 for the parts outside the CDR3, the full variable domain is EAGVTQFPSHSVIEKGQTVTLRCDPISGHDNLYWYRRVMGKEIKFLLHFVKESKQDESGMPNNRFLAERTGGTYSTLKVQPAELEDSGVYFCASTSTGELFFGEGSRLTVL.

The chain joins TRBV11-2 to TRBJ1-1; D possibly corresponds to TRBD1 (5 bases). Trimming left V 2 bases short and J 2 bases short, with 12 bases between. The germline gives CDR1 SGHAT, CDR2 FQNNGV. The CDR3 covers 15 residues. In DNA form, the CDR3 reads TGTGCCAGCAGCTTACTGGACAAGGGCAACACTGAAGCTTTCTTT. This encodes CASSLLDKGNTEAFF.

The chain uses TRBV6-5 and TRBJ1-4, with D perhaps matching TRBD1 (6 bases). The germline V and J ends were trimmed by 7 bases and 5 bases, with 11 bases remaining between them. Germline assignment: CDR1 MNHEY and CDR2 SVGAGI. This CDR3 is 13 amino acids long. The DNA of the CDR3 is TGTGCCAGCACTGGACAGCTAAATGAAAAACTGTTTTTT. Encoded protein: CASTGQLNEKLFF.

The CDR3 DNA sequence: TGTGCCAGCAGTGAACGAGTTACTAATGAAAAACTGTTTTTT. This gives the protein CASSERVTNEKLFF. The chain has TRBV2 and TRBJ1-4; D is undetermined. Per the germline V gene, CDR1 is SNHLY and CDR2 is FYNNEI. V lost 2 bases, J lost 2 bases, and 6 bases lay in between. This CDR3 has 14 amino acids.

This clone was counted a few times. Other DNA sequences from this sample encode an identical CDR3 as well. The gene calls are TRBV5-5 and TRBJ2-7, with 7 bases identical to TRBD2. The CDR3 has 15 amino acids. The germline V gene encodes CDR1 SGHKS and CDR2 YYEKEE (reference sequence). V shed 0 bases, J shed 2 bases, and the junction held 5 bases outside the gene matches. Written as DNA, the CDR3 is TGTGCCAGCAGCTTGGTCCCTAGCGGACCCTACGAGCAGTACTTC. Its protein product is CASSLVPSGPYEQYF. Variable domain in full (rest from reference TRBV5-5 and TRBJ2-7): DAGVTQSPTHLIKTRGQQVTLRCSPISGHKSVSWYQQVLGQGPQFIFQYYEKEERGRGNFPDRFSARQFPNYSSELNVNALLLGDSALYLCASSLVPSGPYEQYFGPGTRLTVT.

CDR3: CASSQTVAGGLETQYF. As DNA, the CDR3 is TGTGCCAGCAGCCAAACCGTAGCGGGGGGTTTAGAGACCCAGTACTTC. The chain carries TRBV3-1 (or the pseudogene TRBV3-2) and TRBJ2-5, with 10 bases matching TRBD2. The V gene's germline CDR1 is LGHDT and CDR2 YNNKEL (reference sequence). V lost 2 bases to trimming and J lost 4 bases; unmatched junction nucleotides: 7. The CDR3 runs 16 residues.

The V and J genes are TRBV19 and TRBJ2-3; 7 bases agree with TRBD1. This CDR3 contains 15 residues. V trimming: 7 bases; J trimming: 0 bases; junction bases outside the gene matches: 7. The germline gives CDR1 LNHDA, CDR2 SQIVND (reference sequence). This CDR3 is CASTRGTPSTDTQYF. CDR3 bases: TGTGCCAGTACCAGGGGGACGCCTAGCACAGATACGCAGTATTTT.

The chain couples TRBV28 to TRBJ1-5; D ambiguous. CDR1 MDHEN and CDR2 SYDVKM come from the germline V gene. Between the trimmed V and J ends, which lost 5 bases and 0 bases, there was a span of 17 bases. The CDR3 consists of 17 residues. The CDR3 nucleotides read TGTGCCAGCAGTCCCCAGGCCCCGGCATATAGCAATCAGCCCCAGCATTTT. It yields the protein CASSPQAPAYSNQPQHF.

The chain carries TRBV7-2 and TRBJ2-5; TRBD2 agrees at 16 bases. V lost 5 bases to trimming and J lost 5 bases; unmatched junction nucleotides: 14. This CDR3 comprises 19 residues. Germline V gene lookup returns CDR1 SGHTA and CDR2 FQGNSA. CDR3 loop: CASSKTGTSGGAGSETQYF. CDR3 nucleotides: TGTGCCAGCAGCAAAACCGGGACTAGCGGGGGGGCGGGGTCGGAGACCCAGTACTTC.

This sequence joins TRBV19 and TRBJ2-1, with D tentatively TRBD1 (6 bases). CDR3 length equals 16 residues. Looked up from germline, CDR1 is LNHDA and CDR2 is SQIVND (reference sequence). Trimming left V 9 bases short and J 1 base short, with 19 bases between. CDR3 sequence: CASAVLGAASYNEQFF. The CDR3 DNA sequence: TGTGCCAGCGCCGTTTTGGGGGCGGCTTCCTACAATGAGCAGTTCTTC.

V and J are TRBV7-2 and TRBJ1-6, with D tentatively TRBD1 (6 bases). Trimming removed 0 bases from V and 8 bases from J, with 14 bases in between. In germline, CDR1 is SGHTA, CDR2 FQGNSA. This CDR3 is 16 amino acids long. CDR3 sequence: CASSLAGQRGDSPLHF. In DNA form, the CDR3 reads TGTGCCAGCAGCTTAGCAGGACAGCGTGGGGATTCACCCCTCCACTTT.

The chain uses TRBV7-9 and TRBJ2-3; 13 bases line up with TRBD2. Germline CDR1 is SEHNR and CDR2 is FQNEAQ (reference sequence). Trimming removed 2 bases from V and 7 bases from J; junction bases left unmatched: 15. The CDR3 totals 19 residues. In DNA form, the CDR3 reads TGTGCCAGCAGCTTATCCGGGACTAGCGGGGCCAGCGCGTCTCATACGCAGTATTTT. Residues: CASSLSGTSGASASHTQYF.